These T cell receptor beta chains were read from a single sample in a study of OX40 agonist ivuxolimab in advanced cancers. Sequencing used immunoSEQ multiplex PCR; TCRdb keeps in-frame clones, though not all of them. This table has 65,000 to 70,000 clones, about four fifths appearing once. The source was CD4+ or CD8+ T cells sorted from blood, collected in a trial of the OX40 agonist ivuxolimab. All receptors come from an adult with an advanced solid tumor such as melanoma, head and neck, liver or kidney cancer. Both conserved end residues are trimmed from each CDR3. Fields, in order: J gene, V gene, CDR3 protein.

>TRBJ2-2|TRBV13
ASSFTRDRVFGELF
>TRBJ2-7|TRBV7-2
ASSPLGALPEQY
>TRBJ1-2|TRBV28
ASSGSNYGYT
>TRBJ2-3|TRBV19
ASSSRTVTDTQY
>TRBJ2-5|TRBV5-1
ASSLATASEETQY
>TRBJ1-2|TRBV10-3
AISVNQDLSYGYT
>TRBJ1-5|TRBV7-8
ASSRTNHNQPQH
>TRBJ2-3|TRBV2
ASSLTDTQY
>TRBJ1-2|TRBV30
AWSVGGGGTNYGYT
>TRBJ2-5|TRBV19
ASSPGTSGGAEEETQY
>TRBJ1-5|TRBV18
ASSRTGGNQPQH
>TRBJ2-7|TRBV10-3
AISEGGAGSSYEQY
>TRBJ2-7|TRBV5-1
ASSDLAGVTYEQY
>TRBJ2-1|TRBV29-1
SFRLGRGAYNEQF
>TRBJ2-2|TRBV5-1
ASSLEQGVGELF
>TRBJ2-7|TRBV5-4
ASSIRTGQDEQY
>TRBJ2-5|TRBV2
ASRRTHRGEETQY
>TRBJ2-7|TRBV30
AWSVKVEQY
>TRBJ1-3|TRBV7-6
ASSLSGGDRSSSGNTIY
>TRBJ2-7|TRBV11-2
ASTPGATGTYEQY
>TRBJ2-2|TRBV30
AWIRGASNTGELF
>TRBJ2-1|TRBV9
ASSVTGGSYNEQF
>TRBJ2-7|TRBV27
ASSPEIRREQY
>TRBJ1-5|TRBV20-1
SAQGDQPQH
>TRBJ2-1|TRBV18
ASSPRTTGPSNEQF
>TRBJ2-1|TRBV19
ASSIDFSSYNEQF
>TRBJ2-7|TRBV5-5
ASSLEVQGGWMQY
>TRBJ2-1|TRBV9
ASSISSGVNSYNEQF
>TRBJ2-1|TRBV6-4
ASSDRTGQNEQF
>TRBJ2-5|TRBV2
ASSLQETQY
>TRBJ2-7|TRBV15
ATSRAAGTYEQY
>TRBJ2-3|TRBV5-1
ASSPSHTGVRTDTQY
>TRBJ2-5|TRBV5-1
ASSFRGETQY
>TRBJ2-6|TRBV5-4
ASSLKVSSGANVLT
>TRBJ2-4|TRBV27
ASSPGRAFIKNIQY
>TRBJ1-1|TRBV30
AYRPWGNTEAF
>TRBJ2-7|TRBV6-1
AISQGGRYEQY
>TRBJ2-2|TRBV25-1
ASSTGTSGGRNTGELF
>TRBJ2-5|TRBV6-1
ASRDGKRPQY
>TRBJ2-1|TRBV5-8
ASSFGDRGQVEQF
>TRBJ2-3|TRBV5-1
ASRRLAGITDTQY
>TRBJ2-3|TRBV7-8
ASSLEWGQSTDTQY
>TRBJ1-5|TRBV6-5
ASSHGEPQH
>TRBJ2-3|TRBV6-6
ASRPLAGREDTQY
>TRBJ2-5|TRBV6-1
ASSVEQETQY
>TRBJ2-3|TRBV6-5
ASSYQRSTDTQY
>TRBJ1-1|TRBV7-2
ASSLQGGNTEAF
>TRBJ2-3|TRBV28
ASSPRGGTDTQY
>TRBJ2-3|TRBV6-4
ASSDMTSGADTQY